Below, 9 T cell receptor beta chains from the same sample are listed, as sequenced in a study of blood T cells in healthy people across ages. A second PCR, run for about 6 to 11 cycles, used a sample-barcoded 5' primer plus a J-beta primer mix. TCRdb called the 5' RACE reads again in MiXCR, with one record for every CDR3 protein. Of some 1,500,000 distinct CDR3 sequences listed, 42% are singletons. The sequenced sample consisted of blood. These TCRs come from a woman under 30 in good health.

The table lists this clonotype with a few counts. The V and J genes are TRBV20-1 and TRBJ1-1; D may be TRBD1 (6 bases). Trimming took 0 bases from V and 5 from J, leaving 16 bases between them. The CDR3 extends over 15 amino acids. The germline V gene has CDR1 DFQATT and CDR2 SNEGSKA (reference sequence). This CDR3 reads CSAREYRVSRTEAFF. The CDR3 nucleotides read TGCAGTGCTAGAGAGTACAGGGTATCCCGAACTGAAGCTTTCTTT.

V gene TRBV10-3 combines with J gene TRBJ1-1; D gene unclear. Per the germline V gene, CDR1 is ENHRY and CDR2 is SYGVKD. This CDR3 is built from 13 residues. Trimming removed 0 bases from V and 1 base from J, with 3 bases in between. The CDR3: CAISESTNTEAFF. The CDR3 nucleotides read TGTGCCATCAGTGAGTCTACGAACACTGAAGCTTTCTTT.

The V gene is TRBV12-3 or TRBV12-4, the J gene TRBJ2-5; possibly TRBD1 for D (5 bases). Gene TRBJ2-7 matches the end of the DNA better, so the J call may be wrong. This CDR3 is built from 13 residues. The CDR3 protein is CASSLGEGVEQYF. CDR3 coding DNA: TGTGCCAGCAGTTTAGGTGAAGGGGTCGAGCAGTACTTC.

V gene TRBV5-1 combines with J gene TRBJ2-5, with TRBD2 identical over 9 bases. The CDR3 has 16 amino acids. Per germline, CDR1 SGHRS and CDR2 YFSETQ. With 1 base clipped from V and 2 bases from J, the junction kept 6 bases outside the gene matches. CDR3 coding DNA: TGCGCCAGCAGCTTGCCGACTAGCGGAATGCAAGAGACCCAGTACTTC. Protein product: CASSLPTSGMQETQYF.

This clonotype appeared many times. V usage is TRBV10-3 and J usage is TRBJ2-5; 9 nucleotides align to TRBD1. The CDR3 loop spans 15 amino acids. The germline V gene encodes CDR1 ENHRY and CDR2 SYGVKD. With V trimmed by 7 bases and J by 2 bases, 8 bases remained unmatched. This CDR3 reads CAIKAGQGWQETQYF. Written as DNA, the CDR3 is TGTGCCATCAAGGCGGGACAGGGTTGGCAAGAGACCCAGTACTTC.

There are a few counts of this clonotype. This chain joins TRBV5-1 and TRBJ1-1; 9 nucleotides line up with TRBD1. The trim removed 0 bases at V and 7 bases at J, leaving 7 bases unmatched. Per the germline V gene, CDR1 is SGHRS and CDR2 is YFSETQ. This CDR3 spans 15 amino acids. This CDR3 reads CASSLAGTGRNEAFF. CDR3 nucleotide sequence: TGCGCCAGCAGCTTGGCCGGGACAGGGAGGAATGAAGCTTTCTTT.

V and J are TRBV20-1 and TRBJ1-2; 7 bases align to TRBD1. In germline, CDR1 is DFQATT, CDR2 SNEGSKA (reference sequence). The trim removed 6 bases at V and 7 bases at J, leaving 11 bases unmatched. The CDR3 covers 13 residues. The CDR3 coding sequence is TGCAGTGCCACGCGGGGGACAGATCGTGGCTACACCTTC. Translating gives CSATRGTDRGYTF.

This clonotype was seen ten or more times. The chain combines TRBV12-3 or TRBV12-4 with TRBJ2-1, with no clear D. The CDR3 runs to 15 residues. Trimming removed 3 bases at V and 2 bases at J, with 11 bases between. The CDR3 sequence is CASSFGRLTYNEQFF. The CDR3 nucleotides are TGTGCCAGCAGTTTTGGCAGGTTAACCTACAATGAGCAGTTCTTC.

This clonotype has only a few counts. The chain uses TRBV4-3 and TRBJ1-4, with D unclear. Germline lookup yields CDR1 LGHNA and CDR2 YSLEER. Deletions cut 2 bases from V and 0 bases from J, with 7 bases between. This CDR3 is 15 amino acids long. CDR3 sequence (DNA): TGCGCCAGCAGCCAAAGGACTTCAACTAATGAAAAACTGTTTTTT. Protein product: CASSQRTSTNEKLFF.